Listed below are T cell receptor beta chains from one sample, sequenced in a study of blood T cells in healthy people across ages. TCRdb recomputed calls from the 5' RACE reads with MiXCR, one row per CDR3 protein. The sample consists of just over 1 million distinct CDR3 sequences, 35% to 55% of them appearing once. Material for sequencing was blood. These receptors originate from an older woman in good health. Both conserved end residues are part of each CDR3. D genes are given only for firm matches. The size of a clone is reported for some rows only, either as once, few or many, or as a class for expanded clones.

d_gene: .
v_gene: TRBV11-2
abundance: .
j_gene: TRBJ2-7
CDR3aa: CASSPADWRNVGREQYF
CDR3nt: TGTGCCAGCAGCCCTGCCGATTGGAGAAACGTAGGGCGCGAGCAGTACTTC

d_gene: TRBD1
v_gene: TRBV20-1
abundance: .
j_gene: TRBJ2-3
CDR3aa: CSAPPGTGAPTDTQYF
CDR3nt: TGCAGTGCTCCCCCGGGAACAGGGGCCCCCACAGATACGCAGTATTTT

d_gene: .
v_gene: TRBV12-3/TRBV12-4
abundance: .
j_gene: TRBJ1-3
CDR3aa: CASRADTHSGNTIYF
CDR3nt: TGTGCCAGCCGAGCGGACACGCACTCTGGAAACACCATATATTTT

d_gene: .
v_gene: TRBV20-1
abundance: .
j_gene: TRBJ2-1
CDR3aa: CSAIDRLSHNEQFF
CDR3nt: TGCAGTGCTATTGACAGGTTATCCCACAATGAGCAGTTCTTC

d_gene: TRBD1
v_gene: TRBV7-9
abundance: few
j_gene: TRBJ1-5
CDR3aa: CASSKSGTANQPQHF
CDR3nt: TGTGCCAGCAGCAAATCCGGGACAGCCAATCAGCCCCAGCATTTT

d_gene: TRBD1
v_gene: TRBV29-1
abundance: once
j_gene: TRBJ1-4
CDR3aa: CSADGGTAGEKLFF
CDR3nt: TGCAGCGCCGATGGGGGGACAGCGGGGGAAAAACTGTTTTTT

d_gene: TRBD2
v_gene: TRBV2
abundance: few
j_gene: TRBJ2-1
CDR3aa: CASRAGTSGSEQFF
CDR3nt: TGTGCCAGCAGGGCCGGGACTAGCGGGAGCGAGCAGTTCTTC

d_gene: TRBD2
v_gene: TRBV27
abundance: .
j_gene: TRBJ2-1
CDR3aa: CASSRPGLGSWEQFF
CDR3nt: TGTGCCAGCAGTAGACCGGGACTAGGATCTTGGGAGCAGTTCTTC

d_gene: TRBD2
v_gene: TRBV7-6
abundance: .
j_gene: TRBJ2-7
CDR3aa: CASSPRLAGAGAYEQYF
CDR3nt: TGTGCCAGCAGCCCTCGACTAGCGGGAGCCGGCGCCTACGAGCAGTACTTC

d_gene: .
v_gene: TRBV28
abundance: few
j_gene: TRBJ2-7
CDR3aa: CASSSLSHEQYF
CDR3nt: TGTGCCAGCAGTTCATTATCGCACGAGCAGTACTTC

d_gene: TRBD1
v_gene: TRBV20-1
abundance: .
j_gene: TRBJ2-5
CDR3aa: CSARPLQGKQETQYF
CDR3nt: TGCAGTGCTAGACCCCTACAGGGGAAGCAAGAGACCCAGTACTTC

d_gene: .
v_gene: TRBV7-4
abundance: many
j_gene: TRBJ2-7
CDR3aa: CASSPTYRAKYEQYF
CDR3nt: TGTGCCAGCAGCCCAACCTACAGGGCTAAATACGAGCAGTACTTC

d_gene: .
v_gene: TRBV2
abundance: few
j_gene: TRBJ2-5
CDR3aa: CASRAGLQETQYF
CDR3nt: TGTGCCAGCAGGGCAGGGTTACAAGAGACCCAGTACTTC

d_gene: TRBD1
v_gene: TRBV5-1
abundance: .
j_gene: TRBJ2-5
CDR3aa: CASSSNRQGLTQETQYF
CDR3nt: TGCGCCAGCAGCTCGAATAGACAGGGTTTAACACAAGAGACCCAGTACTTC

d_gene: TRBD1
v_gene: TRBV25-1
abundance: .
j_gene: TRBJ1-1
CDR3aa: CASSDPGTADTEAFF
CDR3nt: TGTGCCAGCAGTGATCCTGGGACAGCCGACACTGAAGCTTTCTTT

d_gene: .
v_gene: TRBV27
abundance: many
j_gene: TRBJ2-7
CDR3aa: CASSPHLRGEQYF
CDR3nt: TGTGCCAGCAGCCCCCATCTAAGGGGCGAGCAGTACTTC

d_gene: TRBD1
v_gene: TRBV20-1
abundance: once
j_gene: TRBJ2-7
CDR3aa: CSARGRQGGYNEQYF
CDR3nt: TGCAGTGCTAGAGGACGACAGGGCGGGTACAATGAGCAGTACTTC

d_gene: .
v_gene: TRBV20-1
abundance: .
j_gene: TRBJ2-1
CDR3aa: CSAPTAGRLYNEQFF
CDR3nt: TGCAGTGCCCCGACGGCGGGGCGGCTCTATAATGAGCAGTTCTTC

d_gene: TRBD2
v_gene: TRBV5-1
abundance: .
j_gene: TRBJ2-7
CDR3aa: CASSSLSGDYEQYF
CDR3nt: TGCGCCAGCAGCTCACTCAGCGGGGATTACGAGCAGTACTTC

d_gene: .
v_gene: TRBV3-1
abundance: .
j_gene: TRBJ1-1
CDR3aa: CASSPPGRLLNTEAFF
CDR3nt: TGTGCCAGCAGCCCTCCGGGACGGCTATTGAACACTGAAGCTTTCTTT

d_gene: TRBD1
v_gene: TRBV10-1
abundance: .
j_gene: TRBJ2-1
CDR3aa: CASSEVRQGAYNEQFF
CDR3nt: TGCGCCAGCAGTGAGGTCCGACAGGGAGCTTACAATGAGCAGTTCTTC

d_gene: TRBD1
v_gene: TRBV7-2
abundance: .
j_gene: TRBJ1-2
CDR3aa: CASSLWGMGKTGAAYGYTF
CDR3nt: TGTGCCAGCAGCTTATGGGGAATGGGGAAGACAGGGGCGGCCTATGGCTACACCTTC

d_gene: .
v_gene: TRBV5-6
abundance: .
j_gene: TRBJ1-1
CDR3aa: CASSLLSTPIEAFF
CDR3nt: TGTGCCAGCAGCTTGTTATCAACCCCGATTGAAGCTTTCTTT

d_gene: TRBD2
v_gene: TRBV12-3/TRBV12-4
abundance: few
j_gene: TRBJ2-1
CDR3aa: CASSPGLAGGLSNEQFF
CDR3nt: TGTGCCAGCAGCCCAGGACTAGCGGGAGGGCTATCCAATGAGCAGTTCTTC

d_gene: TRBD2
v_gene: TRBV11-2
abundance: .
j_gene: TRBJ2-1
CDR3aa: CASSSLGSGSYNEQFF
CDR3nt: TGTGCCAGCAGCTCCTTGGGTAGCGGGAGCTACAATGAGCAGTTCTTC

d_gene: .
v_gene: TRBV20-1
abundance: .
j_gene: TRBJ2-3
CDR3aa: CSARGGGDTDTQYF
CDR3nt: TGCAGTGCTCGGGGAGGGGGCGACACAGATACGCAGTATTTT

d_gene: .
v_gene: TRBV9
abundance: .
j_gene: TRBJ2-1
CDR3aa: CASSGPGSEQFF
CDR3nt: TGTGCCAGCAGCGGCCCTGGATCTGAGCAGTTCTTC

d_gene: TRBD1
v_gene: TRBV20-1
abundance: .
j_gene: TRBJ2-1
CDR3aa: CSASGTGDAYEQFF
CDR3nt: TGCAGTGCATCCGGGACAGGGGACGCTTATGAGCAGTTCTTC

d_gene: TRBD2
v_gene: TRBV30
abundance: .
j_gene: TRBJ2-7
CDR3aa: CAWSPSRTSGYNEQYF
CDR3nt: TGTGCCTGGAGTCCCTCCCGGACTAGCGGTTACAATGAGCAGTACTTC

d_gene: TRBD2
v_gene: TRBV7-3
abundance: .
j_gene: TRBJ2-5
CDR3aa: CASSLAGEKETQYF
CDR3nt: TGTGCCAGCAGTTTAGCGGGAGAAAAAGAGACCCAGTACTTC

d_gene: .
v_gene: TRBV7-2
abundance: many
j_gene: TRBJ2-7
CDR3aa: CASSFTTNNYEQYF
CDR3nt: TGTGCCAGCAGCTTTACTACAAACAACTACGAGCAGTACTTC

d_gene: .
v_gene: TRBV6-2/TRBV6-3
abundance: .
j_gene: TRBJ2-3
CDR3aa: CASSSRGSGRPSTDTQYF
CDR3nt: TGTGCCAGCAGTTCCCGAGGTAGCGGAAGACCTAGCACAGATACGCAGTATTTT

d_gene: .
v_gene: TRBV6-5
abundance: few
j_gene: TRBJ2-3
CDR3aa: CASSYSGDFTQYF
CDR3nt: TGTGCCAGCAGTTACTCGGGGGACTTTACGCAGTATTTT

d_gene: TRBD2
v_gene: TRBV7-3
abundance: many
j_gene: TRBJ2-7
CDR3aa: CASSQGLAYEQYF
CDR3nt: TGTGCCAGCAGCCAAGGACTAGCCTACGAGCAGTACTTC

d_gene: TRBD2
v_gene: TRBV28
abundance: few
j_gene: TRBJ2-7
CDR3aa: CASSSPLAGRYEQYF
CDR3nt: TGTGCCAGCAGTTCCCCGCTAGCGGGAAGGTACGAGCAGTACTTC

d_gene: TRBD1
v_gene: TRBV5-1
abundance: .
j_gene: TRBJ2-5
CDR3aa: CASSSLLGQPGQGQTQYF
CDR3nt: TGCGCCAGCAGCTCCCTTTTGGGACAGCCCGGACAGGGTCAGACCCAGTACTTC

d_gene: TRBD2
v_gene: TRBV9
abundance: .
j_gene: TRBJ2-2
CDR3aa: CASSVTSGRDTGELFF
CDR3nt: TGTGCCAGCAGCGTAACTAGCGGGAGAGACACCGGGGAGCTGTTTTTT

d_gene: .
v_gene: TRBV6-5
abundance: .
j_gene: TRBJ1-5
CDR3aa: CASSYSPYPTDNQPQHF
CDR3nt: TGTGCCAGCAGTTACTCTCCGTATCCAACGGATAATCAGCCCCAGCATTTT

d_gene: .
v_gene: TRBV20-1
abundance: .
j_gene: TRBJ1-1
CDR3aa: CSARGGVTEAFF
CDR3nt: TGCAGTGCCAGGGGAGGGGTAACTGAAGCTTTCTTT

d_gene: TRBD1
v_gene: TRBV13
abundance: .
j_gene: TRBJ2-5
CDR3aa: CASSARRGLETQYF
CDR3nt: TGTGCCAGCAGCGCTCGAAGGGGGCTGGAGACCCAGTACTTC

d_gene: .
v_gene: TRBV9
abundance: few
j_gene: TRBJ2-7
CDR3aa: CASSVVPGPSYEQYF
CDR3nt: TGTGCCAGCAGCGTAGTTCCAGGGCCCTCCTACGAGCAGTACTTC

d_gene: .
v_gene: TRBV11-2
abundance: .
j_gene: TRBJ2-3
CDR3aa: CASSRLGPDTQYF
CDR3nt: TGTGCCAGCAGCCGACTGGGCCCAGATACGCAGTATTTT

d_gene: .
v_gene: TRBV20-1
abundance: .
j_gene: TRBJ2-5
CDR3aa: CSASGSVETQYF
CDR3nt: TGCAGTGCCTCGGGGTCCGTAGAGACCCAGTACTTC

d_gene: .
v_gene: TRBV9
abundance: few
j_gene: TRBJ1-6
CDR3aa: CASSALGGDNSPLHF
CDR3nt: TGTGCCAGCAGCGCCCTCGGGGGGGATAATTCACCCCTCCACTTT

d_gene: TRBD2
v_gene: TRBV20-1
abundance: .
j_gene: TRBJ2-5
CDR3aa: CSASSGLARNEQYF
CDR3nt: TGCAGTGCCAGTAGCGGACTAGCTCGCAATGAGCAGTACTTC

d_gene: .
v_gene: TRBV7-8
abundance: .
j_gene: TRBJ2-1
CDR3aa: CASSLVKVSYNEQFF
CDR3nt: TGTGCCAGCAGCTTAGTTAAGGTTTCTTACAATGAGCAGTTCTTC

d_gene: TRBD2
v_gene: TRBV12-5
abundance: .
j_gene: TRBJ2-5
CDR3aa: CASGHTSGSIYEQYF
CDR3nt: TGTGCTAGTGGACACACTAGCGGGAGTATCTATGAGCAGTACTTC

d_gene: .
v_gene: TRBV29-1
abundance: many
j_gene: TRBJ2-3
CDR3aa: CSVDPGDTQYF
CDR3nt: TGCAGCGTTGACCCCGGAGATACGCAGTATTTT

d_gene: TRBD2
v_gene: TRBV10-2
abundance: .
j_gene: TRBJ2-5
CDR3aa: CAGKGGLAGGTWETQYF
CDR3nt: TGCGCCGGCAAAGGGGGGCTAGCGGGAGGAACATGGGAGACCCAGTACTTC

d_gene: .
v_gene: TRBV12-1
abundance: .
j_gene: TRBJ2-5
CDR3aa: CASSFTERGTQETQYF
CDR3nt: TGTGCCAGCAGCTTTACCGAGCGGGGGACCCAAGAGACCCAGTACTTC

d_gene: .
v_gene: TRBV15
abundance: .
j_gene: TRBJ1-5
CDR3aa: CATSRPAIEGNQPQHF
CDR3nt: TGTGCCACCAGCAGACCCGCGATAGAAGGCAATCAGCCCCAGCATTTT

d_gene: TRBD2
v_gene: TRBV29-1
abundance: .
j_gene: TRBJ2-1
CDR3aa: CSVEDPFSGGEQFF
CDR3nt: TGCAGCGTTGAAGATCCTTTTAGCGGGGGTGAGCAGTTCTTC

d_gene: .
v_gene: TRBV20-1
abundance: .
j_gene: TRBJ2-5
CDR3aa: CSADERETQYF
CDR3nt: TGCAGTGCAGACGAGCGGGAGACCCAGTACTTC

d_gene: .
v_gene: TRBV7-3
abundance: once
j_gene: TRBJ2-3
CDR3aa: CASSLTGVQATDTQYF
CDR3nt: TGTGCCAGCAGCTTAACAGGGGTACAGGCCACAGATACGCAGTATTTT

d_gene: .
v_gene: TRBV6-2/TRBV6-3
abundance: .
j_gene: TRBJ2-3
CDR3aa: CASSGLLGQTQYF
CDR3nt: TGTGCCAGCAGCGGCCTTCTGGGGCAAACGCAGTATTTT

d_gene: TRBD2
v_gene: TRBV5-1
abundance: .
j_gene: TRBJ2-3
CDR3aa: CASSSSGTTGRDTQYF
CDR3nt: TGCGCCAGCAGCTCAAGCGGGACTACCGGTCGAGATACGCAGTATTTT

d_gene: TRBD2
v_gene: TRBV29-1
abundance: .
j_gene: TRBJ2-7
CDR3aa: CSVQKGLASEQYF
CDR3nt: TGCAGCGTTCAAAAAGGACTAGCTTCTGAGCAGTACTTC

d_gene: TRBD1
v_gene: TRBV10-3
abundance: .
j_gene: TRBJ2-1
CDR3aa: CAISDGTARYNEQFF
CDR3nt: TGTGCCATCAGTGACGGGACAGCAAGATACAATGAGCAGTTCTTC

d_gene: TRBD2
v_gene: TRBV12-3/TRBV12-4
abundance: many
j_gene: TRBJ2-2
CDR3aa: CASSFRREPRGGELFF
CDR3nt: TGTGCCAGCAGTTTCCGGCGGGAGCCCCGGGGCGGGGAGCTGTTTTTT